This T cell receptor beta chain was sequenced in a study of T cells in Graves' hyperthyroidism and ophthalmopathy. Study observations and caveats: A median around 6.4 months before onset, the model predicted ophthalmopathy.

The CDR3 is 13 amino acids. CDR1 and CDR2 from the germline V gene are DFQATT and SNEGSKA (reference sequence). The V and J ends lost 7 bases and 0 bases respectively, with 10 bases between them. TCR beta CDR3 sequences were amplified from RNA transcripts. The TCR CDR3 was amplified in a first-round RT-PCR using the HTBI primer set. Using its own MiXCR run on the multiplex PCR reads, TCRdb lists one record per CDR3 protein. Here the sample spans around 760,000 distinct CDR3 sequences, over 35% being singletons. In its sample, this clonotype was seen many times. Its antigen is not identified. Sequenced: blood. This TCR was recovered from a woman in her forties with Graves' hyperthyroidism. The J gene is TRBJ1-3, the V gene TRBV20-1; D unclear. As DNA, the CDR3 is TGCAGTGTTGCCGGGAGCTCTGGAAACACCATATATTTT. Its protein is CSVAGSSGNTIYF.